This TCR beta chain was documented in a study of blood T cell repertoires in COVID-19. The table came from immunoSEQ multiplex PCR; TCRdb's copy has only in-frame clones and leaves some out. The table has approximately 200,000 clones, 70% to 90% seen once. There are a few counts of this clone. There are 15 residues in the CDR3. V lost 4 bases and J lost 0, with 10 bases in between. CDR1 is ENHRY, CDR2 SYGVKD, per germline. V gene TRBV10-3 combines with J gene TRBJ1-3, with unresolved D. This sequence originates from a man aged 65-85 years with active or convalescent COVID-19. What was sequenced was peripheral blood. CDR3 in DNA: TGTGCCATCAGTGTGGTTGCGGGCTCTGGAAACACCATATATTTT. It translates to CAISVVAGSGNTIYF.